A selection of T cell receptor beta chains follows, all from one sample in a study of neurological immune-mediated disorders. Each CDR3 protein gets one entry after TCRdb re-called the 5' RACE reads with MiXCR. Of about 80,000 distinct CDR3 sequences in the sample, 5% to 6% were seen once. Sequencing input: PBMCs. The source is an older woman with multiple sclerosis. Each CDR3 is given with its conserved first and last residue. D genes are given only for firm matches. Expanded clones get a size class; other rows say once, few or many, or leave the size out.

V gene: TRBV5-1
J gene: TRBJ2-1
clone size: many
CDR3 length: 15
D gene: .
CDR3 DNA: TGCGCCAGCAGCCTGACAGCGAAGTCCTACAATGAGCAGTTCTTC
CDR3 protein: CASSLTAKSYNEQFF

V gene: TRBV7-8
J gene: TRBJ1-1
clone size: few
CDR3 length: 16
D gene: TRBD1
CDR3 DNA: TGTGCCAGCGCAAAAGGGACAGCGCTAATGAACACTGAAGCTTTCTTT
CDR3 protein: CASAKGTALMNTEAFF

V gene: TRBV12-3/TRBV12-4
J gene: TRBJ1-2
clone size: many
CDR3 length: 12
D gene: TRBD1
CDR3 DNA: TGTGCCAGCAGGCGACAGGGGCTCGGCTACACCTTC
CDR3 protein: CASRRQGLGYTF

V gene: TRBV6-1
J gene: TRBJ1-2
clone size: many
CDR3 length: 15
D gene: .
CDR3 DNA: TGTGCCAGCAGTGAAGGGCGGGGAAGGACCCATGGCTACACCTTC
CDR3 protein: CASSEGRGRTHGYTF

V gene: TRBV3-1
J gene: TRBJ2-3
clone size: many
CDR3 length: 16
D gene: TRBD2
CDR3 DNA: TGTGCCAGCAGCCTACGACTAGCGGGAGATGGAGATACGCAGTATTTT
CDR3 protein: CASSLRLAGDGDTQYF

V gene: TRBV14
J gene: TRBJ1-2
clone size: many
CDR3 length: 17
D gene: TRBD1
CDR3 DNA: TGTGCCAGCAGCCAAGATCTGGGCAGGGGGCTTGACTATGGCTACACCTTC
CDR3 protein: CASSQDLGRGLDYGYTF

V gene: TRBV6-1
J gene: TRBJ2-3
clone size: .
CDR3 length: 13
D gene: .
CDR3 DNA: TGTGCCACCCAGACAGGCGGTAGGGATACGCAGTATTTT
CDR3 protein: CATQTGGRDTQYF

V gene: TRBV5-1
J gene: TRBJ2-7
clone size: .
CDR3 length: 14
D gene: .
CDR3 DNA: TGCGCTAGCAGCTTTGGACTATCGGACTACGAGCAGTACTTC
CDR3 protein: CASSFGLSDYEQYF

V gene: TRBV3-1
J gene: TRBJ2-7
clone size: many
CDR3 length: 14
D gene: TRBD1
CDR3 DNA: TGTGCCAGCAGCCAACCCGGACAGGCCTACGAGCAGTACTTC
CDR3 protein: CASSQPGQAYEQYF

V gene: TRBV6-6
J gene: TRBJ2-5
clone size: few
CDR3 length: 18
D gene: TRBD1
CDR3 DNA: TGTGCCAGCAGTTACCCTCCCGGGACAGGGCTGTACCAAGAGACCCAGTACTTC
CDR3 protein: CASSYPPGTGLYQETQYF

V gene: TRBV20-1
J gene: TRBJ2-3
clone size: many
CDR3 length: 14
D gene: TRBD2
CDR3 DNA: TGCAGTGCTAGAGCGGGGGGGCCCGGAGATACGCAGTATTTT
CDR3 protein: CSARAGGPGDTQYF

V gene: TRBV5-1
J gene: TRBJ2-7
clone size: many
CDR3 length: 21
D gene: TRBD2
CDR3 DNA: TGCGCCAGCAGCCCCGTCCCCTACCCCGGGACTAGCGGGGTTTACGACTACGAGCAGTACTTC
CDR3 protein: CASSPVPYPGTSGVYDYEQYF

V gene: TRBV20-1
J gene: TRBJ2-3
clone size: few
CDR3 length: 13
D gene: .
CDR3 DNA: TGCAGTGCTATACTCCGGGACCAGTATACGCAGTATTTT
CDR3 protein: CSAILRDQYTQYF

V gene: TRBV29-1
J gene: TRBJ2-7
clone size: many
CDR3 length: 14
D gene: TRBD1
CDR3 DNA: TGCAGCGTTGACGGGGACAGGGGCTCCTACGAGCAGTACTTC
CDR3 protein: CSVDGDRGSYEQYF

V gene: TRBV5-6
J gene: TRBJ2-3
clone size: few
CDR3 length: 16
D gene: TRBD1
CDR3 DNA: TGTGCCAGCAGCTTGTCCGGACAGGGATTGGGAGATACGCAGTATTTT
CDR3 protein: CASSLSGQGLGDTQYF

V gene: TRBV20-1
J gene: TRBJ2-2
clone size: many
CDR3 length: 14
D gene: .
CDR3 DNA: TGCAGTGCGCCGACCGGGACCGCCGGAGGGGAGCTGTTTTTT
CDR3 protein: CSAPTGTAGGELFF

V gene: TRBV20-1
J gene: TRBJ1-2
clone size: many
CDR3 length: 12
D gene: .
CDR3 DNA: TGCAGTGCTCGGACGACAGTCTATGGCTACACCTTC
CDR3 protein: CSARTTVYGYTF

V gene: TRBV20-1
J gene: TRBJ2-7
clone size: .
CDR3 length: 12
D gene: .
CDR3 DNA: TGCAGTGCCTCGCGTTCCCAGTTCGAGCAGTACTTC
CDR3 protein: CSASRSQFEQYF

V gene: TRBV20-1
J gene: TRBJ1-4
clone size: many
CDR3 length: 12
D gene: .
CDR3 DNA: TGCAGTCTTGGGCCGCAGAATGAAAAACTGTTTTTT
CDR3 protein: CSLGPQNEKLFF

V gene: TRBV6-5
J gene: TRBJ1-5
clone size: .
CDR3 length: 14
D gene: TRBD1
CDR3 DNA: TGTGCCAGCAGGAACAGGGGTCTCGGTCAGCCCCAGCATTTT
CDR3 protein: CASRNRGLGQPQHF

V gene: TRBV7-6
J gene: TRBJ1-1
clone size: many
CDR3 length: 13
D gene: TRBD1
CDR3 DNA: TGTGCCAGCAGCTCAGACAGGGCCACTGAAGCTTTCTTT
CDR3 protein: CASSSDRATEAFF

V gene: TRBV24-1
J gene: TRBJ1-6
clone size: many
CDR3 length: 17
D gene: .
CDR3 DNA: TGTGCCACCAGTGACCGACAGGAAAGCTCCTATAATTCACCCCTCCACTTT
CDR3 protein: CATSDRQESSYNSPLHF

V gene: TRBV4-1
J gene: TRBJ2-5
clone size: many
CDR3 length: 15
D gene: TRBD1
CDR3 DNA: TGCGCCAGCAGTCTCGGGACAGTAGCCCTGGAGACCCAGTACTTC
CDR3 protein: CASSLGTVALETQYF

V gene: TRBV9
J gene: TRBJ2-1
clone size: many
CDR3 length: 14
D gene: .
CDR3 DNA: TGTGCCAGCACCCCCCGCCTAGTAAACAATGAGCAGTTCTTC
CDR3 protein: CASTPRLVNNEQFF

V gene: TRBV7-2
J gene: TRBJ2-3
clone size: many
CDR3 length: 19
D gene: TRBD2
CDR3 DNA: TGTGCCAGCAGTACCCACCCTCCGGGACTAGCGGGGGGGAGGGATACGCAGTATTTT
CDR3 protein: CASSTHPPGLAGGRDTQYF

V gene: TRBV29-1
J gene: TRBJ2-2
clone size: many
CDR3 length: 11
D gene: .
CDR3 DNA: TGCAGCGTTGCGAACACCGGGGAGCTGTTTTTT
CDR3 protein: CSVANTGELFF

V gene: TRBV4-2
J gene: TRBJ2-5
clone size: many
CDR3 length: 16
D gene: TRBD2
CDR3 DNA: TGTGCCAGCAGCCTTCAAACGCGGGGGGCACAAGAGACCCAGTACTTC
CDR3 protein: CASSLQTRGAQETQYF

V gene: TRBV18
J gene: TRBJ2-1
clone size: many
CDR3 length: 16
D gene: TRBD1
CDR3 DNA: TGTGCCAGCTCACCACCCGGGACAGGGTCTGACAATGAGCAGTTCTTC
CDR3 protein: CASSPPGTGSDNEQFF

V gene: TRBV12-3/TRBV12-4
J gene: TRBJ1-4
clone size: many
CDR3 length: 13
D gene: .
CDR3 DNA: TGTGCCAGCAGTTTCAGATTGGGTGAAAAACTGTTTTTT
CDR3 protein: CASSFRLGEKLFF

V gene: TRBV5-6
J gene: TRBJ2-3
clone size: many
CDR3 length: 15
D gene: .
CDR3 DNA: TGTGCCAGCACCCGACGTACTATTTCCACAGATACGCAGTATTTT
CDR3 protein: CASTRRTISTDTQYF

V gene: TRBV6-9
J gene: TRBJ1-3
clone size: .
CDR3 length: 19
D gene: .
CDR3 DNA: TGTGCCAGCAGTTACCCCCACCCCCCAATTGCAGCGACCGGAAACACCATATATTTT
CDR3 protein: CASSYPHPPIAATGNTIYF

V gene: TRBV2
J gene: TRBJ1-4
clone size: .
CDR3 length: 10
D gene: .
CDR3 DNA: TGTGCCAGCCTAGTTGAAAAACTGTTTTTT
CDR3 protein: CASLVEKLFF

V gene: TRBV3-1
J gene: TRBJ1-2
clone size: many
CDR3 length: 15
D gene: TRBD1
CDR3 DNA: TGTGCCAGCAGCCAGGGGACAGTCTTTAACTATGGCTACACCTTC
CDR3 protein: CASSQGTVFNYGYTF

V gene: TRBV4-1
J gene: TRBJ2-7
clone size: many
CDR3 length: 15
D gene: .
CDR3 DNA: TGCGCCAGCAGCCACACAGGATCCACCTCCTACGAGCAGTACTTC
CDR3 protein: CASSHTGSTSYEQYF

V gene: TRBV20-1
J gene: TRBJ2-7
clone size: many
CDR3 length: 12
D gene: TRBD1
CDR3 DNA: TGCAGTGCTAGGGACAGGGCCTACGAGCAGTACTTC
CDR3 protein: CSARDRAYEQYF

V gene: TRBV6-5
J gene: TRBJ2-3
clone size: many
CDR3 length: 15
D gene: .
CDR3 DNA: TGTGCCAGCAGCCAAAGGCCACCTCTCACAGATACGCAGTATTTT
CDR3 protein: CASSQRPPLTDTQYF

V gene: TRBV6-6
J gene: TRBJ1-3
clone size: .
CDR3 length: 15
D gene: .
CDR3 DNA: TGTGCCAGCAGCGACCCAGCCGCGGGTGGAAACACCATATATTTT
CDR3 protein: CASSDPAAGGNTIYF

V gene: TRBV7-2
J gene: TRBJ2-1
clone size: many
CDR3 length: 15
D gene: TRBD1
CDR3 DNA: TGTGCCAGCAGCTTTTGGCAGGGGGATATTGGCGAGCAGTTCTTC
CDR3 protein: CASSFWQGDIGEQFF

V gene: TRBV20-1
J gene: TRBJ1-2
clone size: many
CDR3 length: 14
D gene: .
CDR3 DNA: TGCAGTGCCCCCTCGCCCACAGACATCTATGGCTACACCTTC
CDR3 protein: CSAPSPTDIYGYTF

V gene: TRBV15
J gene: TRBJ1-2
clone size: many
CDR3 length: 12
D gene: .
CDR3 DNA: TGTGCCACCAGCAGAGATCTCCATGGCTACACCTTC
CDR3 protein: CATSRDLHGYTF

V gene: TRBV30
J gene: TRBJ2-2
clone size: .
CDR3 length: 13
D gene: .
CDR3 DNA: TGTGCCTGGAGTGGAGAGAACACCGGGGAGCTGTTTTTT
CDR3 protein: CAWSGENTGELFF

V gene: TRBV12-3/TRBV12-4
J gene: TRBJ1-1
clone size: many
CDR3 length: 14
D gene: .
CDR3 DNA: TGTGCCAGCAGTTTTGAGGATGGGACCACTGAAGCTTTCTTT
CDR3 protein: CASSFEDGTTEAFF

V gene: TRBV20-1
J gene: TRBJ2-7
clone size: many
CDR3 length: 15
D gene: TRBD1
CDR3 DNA: TGCAGTGCTAGAGATCGTAGACAGGGTCAGTACGAGCAGTACTTC
CDR3 protein: CSARDRRQGQYEQYF

V gene: TRBV6-1
J gene: TRBJ2-4
clone size: many
CDR3 length: 15
D gene: TRBD1
CDR3 DNA: TGTGCCAGTCGACAGGGGGCAATAGCCAAAAACATTCAGTACTTC
CDR3 protein: CASRQGAIAKNIQYF

V gene: TRBV5-1
J gene: TRBJ2-1
clone size: many
CDR3 length: 13
D gene: TRBD1
CDR3 DNA: TGCGCCAGCAGCAGCGACAGGGGCAATGAGCAGTTCTTC
CDR3 protein: CASSSDRGNEQFF

V gene: TRBV4-1
J gene: TRBJ1-6
clone size: many
CDR3 length: 15
D gene: TRBD1
CDR3 DNA: TGCGCCAGCAGCCAAAGGGACAGGGATGGTTCACCCCTCCACTTT
CDR3 protein: CASSQRDRDGSPLHF

V gene: TRBV20-1
J gene: TRBJ1-6
clone size: many
CDR3 length: 15
D gene: TRBD1
CDR3 DNA: TGCAGTGCTACCTGGACAGGGGGTTATAATTCACCCCTCCACTTT
CDR3 protein: CSATWTGGYNSPLHF

V gene: TRBV5-1
J gene: TRBJ1-1
clone size: .
CDR3 length: 16
D gene: TRBD1
CDR3 DNA: TGCGCCAGCAGCTTGGACCCCACGACAGGGACCACTGAAGCTTTCTTT
CDR3 protein: CASSLDPTTGTTEAFF

V gene: TRBV18
J gene: TRBJ2-7
clone size: many
CDR3 length: 15
D gene: .
CDR3 DNA: TGTGCCAGCTCACCACGGTCCGGACAGCCCTACGAGCAGTACTTC
CDR3 protein: CASSPRSGQPYEQYF

V gene: TRBV7-9
J gene: TRBJ2-3
clone size: many
CDR3 length: 9
D gene: .
CDR3 DNA: TGTGCCGCCACAGATACGCAGTATTTT
CDR3 protein: CAATDTQYF

V gene: TRBV18
J gene: TRBJ1-1
clone size: many
CDR3 length: 15
D gene: .
CDR3 DNA: TGTGCCAGCTCACCACCGTTGGGGGGGAACACTGAAGCTTTCTTT
CDR3 protein: CASSPPLGGNTEAFF

V gene: TRBV20-1
J gene: TRBJ2-7
clone size: few
CDR3 length: 18
D gene: TRBD2
CDR3 DNA: TGCAGTGCTAGAGAGGCCCCGAACATAGCGGGGAATTCCTACGAGCAGTACTTC
CDR3 protein: CSAREAPNIAGNSYEQYF

V gene: TRBV5-5
J gene: TRBJ2-2
clone size: many
CDR3 length: 16
D gene: .
CDR3 DNA: TGTGCCAGCAGCCGAACAACGGGGACTCGCACCGGGGAGCTGTTTTTT
CDR3 protein: CASSRTTGTRTGELFF

V gene: TRBV28
J gene: TRBJ2-7
clone size: many
CDR3 length: 17
D gene: TRBD1
CDR3 DNA: TGTGCCAGCAGTTCCCCACACTCCGGGACAGGAATCTACGAGCAGTACTTC
CDR3 protein: CASSSPHSGTGIYEQYF

V gene: TRBV6-5
J gene: TRBJ2-7
clone size: many
CDR3 length: 15
D gene: .
CDR3 DNA: TGTGCCAGCAGTTACGGCAGGCGGGTTCTGGGCGAGCAGTACTTC
CDR3 protein: CASSYGRRVLGEQYF

V gene: TRBV10-1
J gene: TRBJ2-2
clone size: many
CDR3 length: 15
D gene: TRBD1
CDR3 DNA: TGCGCCAGCAAGGCCGGACAGGGGGCCACCGGGGAGCTGTTTTTT
CDR3 protein: CASKAGQGATGELFF

V gene: TRBV20-1
J gene: TRBJ2-4
clone size: many
CDR3 length: 14
D gene: TRBD1
CDR3 DNA: TGCAGTGCTAACCGACAGGGAGCCAAAAACATTCAGTACTTC
CDR3 protein: CSANRQGAKNIQYF

V gene: TRBV5-1
J gene: TRBJ2-6
clone size: many
CDR3 length: 16
D gene: .
CDR3 DNA: TGCGCCAGCAGCGCCCCGGAATTCTCTGGGGCCAACGTCCTGACTTTC
CDR3 protein: CASSAPEFSGANVLTF

V gene: TRBV5-1
J gene: TRBJ2-7
clone size: many
CDR3 length: 13
D gene: TRBD2
CDR3 DNA: TGCGCCAGCAACCCGGGACTAAGGGATGAGCAGTACTTC
CDR3 protein: CASNPGLRDEQYF

V gene: TRBV7-2
J gene: TRBJ1-1
clone size: many
CDR3 length: 14
D gene: .
CDR3 DNA: TGTGCCAGCAGCTTGCAACAGGGTTTAACTGAAGCTTTCTTT
CDR3 protein: CASSLQQGLTEAFF